A selection of T cell receptor beta chains follows, all from one sample in a study of T cell changes during pregnancy in multiple sclerosis. Using immunoSEQ multiplex PCR, the repertoire was profiled, and TCRdb retains in-frame clones only, with some absent. The data show 40,000 to 50,000 clones, around nine tenths seen once. Sequencing used CD4+ T cells from peripheral blood mononuclear cells, obtained in the second trimester of pregnancy. The receptors shown here come from a female donor in good health, enrolled as a control in a pregnancy study. Each CDR3 is given with its conserved first and last residue. The order of the fields is D gene, J gene, V gene, clone size, CDR3 protein, CDR3 DNA. D genes are given only for firm matches. For some rows the clone size is stated as once, few or many, or as a class when expanded; others skip it.

D gene: TRBD1
J gene: TRBJ1-2
V gene: TRBV20-1
clone size: NA
CDR3 protein: CSAGDRPGYTF
CDR3 DNA: TGCAGTGCTGGGGACAGGCCTGGCTACACCTTC

D gene: TRBD1
J gene: TRBJ1-1
V gene: TRBV4-3
clone size: NA
CDR3 protein: CASSQTDRDNTEAFF
CDR3 DNA: TGCGCCAGCAGCCAGACCGACAGGGATAACACTGAAGCTTTCTTT

D gene: NA
J gene: TRBJ1-6
V gene: TRBV4-2
clone size: NA
CDR3 protein: CASSQEYTYSPLHF
CDR3 DNA: TGTGCCAGCAGCCAAGAATACACCTATTCACCCCTCCACTTT

D gene: NA
J gene: TRBJ2-7
V gene: TRBV7-6
clone size: NA
CDR3 protein: CASSRQVTYEQYF
CDR3 DNA: TGTGCCAGCAGCCGACAGGTGACCTACGAGCAGTACTTC

D gene: TRBD2
J gene: TRBJ2-5
V gene: TRBV6-5
clone size: NA
CDR3 protein: CASSYATSGGQETQYF
CDR3 DNA: TGTGCCAGCAGTTACGCCACTAGCGGGGGGCAAGAGACCCAGTACTTC

D gene: TRBD1
J gene: TRBJ1-5
V gene: TRBV2
clone size: NA
CDR3 protein: CASSTQGADQPQHF
CDR3 DNA: TGTGCCAGCAGTACACAGGGGGCCGATCAGCCCCAGCATTTT

D gene: NA
J gene: TRBJ1-1
V gene: TRBV5-8
clone size: NA
CDR3 protein: CASRWGFDSTEAFF
CDR3 DNA: TGTGCCAGCAGATGGGGCTTCGACTCCACTGAAGCTTTCTTT

D gene: NA
J gene: TRBJ1-2
V gene: TRBV7-2
clone size: few
CDR3 protein: CASSPHGQGAPNYGYTF
CDR3 DNA: TGTGCCAGCAGCCCCCATGGACAAGGGGCCCCTAACTATGGCTACACCTTC

D gene: TRBD1
J gene: TRBJ1-4
V gene: TRBV30
clone size: NA
CDR3 protein: CAWGVGTDLEKLFF
CDR3 DNA: TGTGCCTGGGGTGTGGGGACAGACCTTGAAAAACTGTTTTTT

D gene: NA
J gene: TRBJ1-1
V gene: TRBV5-4
clone size: NA
CDR3 protein: CASSFKGDTEAFF
CDR3 DNA: TGTGCCAGCAGCTTCAAAGGGGACACTGAAGCTTTCTTT

D gene: NA
J gene: TRBJ1-5
V gene: TRBV18
clone size: NA
CDR3 protein: CASSPGGQPQHF
CDR3 DNA: TGTGCCAGCTCACCAGGAGGTCAGCCCCAGCATTTT

D gene: NA
J gene: TRBJ1-5
V gene: TRBV15
clone size: NA
CDR3 protein: CATSRDGDQPQHF
CDR3 DNA: TGTGCCACCAGCAGAGACGGGGATCAGCCCCAGCATTTT

D gene: TRBD2
J gene: TRBJ2-3
V gene: TRBV7-6
clone size: NA
CDR3 protein: CASSRLAGTDTQYF
CDR3 DNA: TGTGCCAGCAGCCGACTAGCGGGGACAGATACGCAGTATTTT

D gene: NA
J gene: TRBJ1-1
V gene: TRBV15
clone size: NA
CDR3 protein: CATSGRMNTEAFF
CDR3 DNA: TGTGCCACCAGCGGGCGAATGAACACTGAAGCTTTCTTT

D gene: NA
J gene: TRBJ1-1
V gene: TRBV7-3
clone size: NA
CDR3 protein: CASSLRPGNTEAFF
CDR3 DNA: TGTGCCAGCAGCTTAAGACCGGGAAACACTGAAGCTTTCTTT

D gene: TRBD1
J gene: TRBJ1-6
V gene: TRBV6-5
clone size: NA
CDR3 protein: CASSTGQLRVSPLHF
CDR3 DNA: TGTGCCAGCAGTACGGGACAGTTAAGAGTTTCACCCCTCCACTTT

D gene: TRBD1
J gene: TRBJ2-1
V gene: TRBV6-4
clone size: NA
CDR3 protein: CANPGTEDNEQFF
CDR3 DNA: TGTGCCAACCCCGGGACAGAAGACAATGAGCAGTTCTTC

D gene: TRBD2
J gene: TRBJ2-3
V gene: TRBV7-2
clone size: NA
CDR3 protein: CASSLGTSGGRFVGTQYF
CDR3 DNA: TGTGCCAGCAGCTTAGGGACTAGCGGGGGCCGGTTCGTGGGAACGCAGTATTTT

D gene: NA
J gene: TRBJ1-4
V gene: TRBV15
clone size: NA
CDR3 protein: CATLLWGGTNEKLFF
CDR3 DNA: TGTGCCACCCTGCTTTGGGGGGGAACTAATGAAAAACTGTTTTTT

D gene: NA
J gene: TRBJ2-1
V gene: TRBV7-3
clone size: NA
CDR3 protein: CASSLQGSDDEQFF
CDR3 DNA: TGTGCCAGCAGCTTACAGGGGTCTGACGATGAGCAGTTCTTC

D gene: NA
J gene: TRBJ2-6
V gene: TRBV13
clone size: NA
CDR3 protein: CASGMPGANVLTF
CDR3 DNA: TGTGCCAGTGGCATGCCTGGGGCCAACGTCCTGACTTTC

D gene: TRBD2
J gene: TRBJ2-7
V gene: TRBV9
clone size: NA
CDR3 protein: CASNPEGAGGQEQYF
CDR3 DNA: TGTGCCAGCAACCCCGAAGGGGCGGGGGGGCAGGAGCAGTACTTC

D gene: NA
J gene: TRBJ2-7
V gene: TRBV7-2
clone size: NA
CDR3 protein: CASSPRQDRSYEQYF
CDR3 DNA: TGTGCCAGCAGCCCAAGACAGGACCGTTCCTACGAGCAGTACTTC

D gene: TRBD2
J gene: TRBJ2-7
V gene: TRBV15
clone size: NA
CDR3 protein: CATSRPLAGGSYEQYF
CDR3 DNA: TGTGCCACCAGCAGGCCACTAGCGGGGGGTTCCTACGAGCAGTACTTC

D gene: NA
J gene: TRBJ1-2
V gene: TRBV18
clone size: NA
CDR3 protein: CASSPESLNYGYTF
CDR3 DNA: TGTGCCAGCTCGCCAGAGAGTCTTAACTATGGCTACACCTTC

D gene: TRBD1
J gene: TRBJ1-2
V gene: TRBV7-2
clone size: NA
CDR3 protein: CASSLAMTGGDYGYTF
CDR3 DNA: TGTGCCAGCAGCTTAGCAATGACAGGGGGCGACTATGGCTACACCTTC

D gene: NA
J gene: TRBJ1-4
V gene: TRBV5-4
clone size: NA
CDR3 protein: CASSLVGGTEKLFF
CDR3 DNA: TGTGCCAGCAGCTTGGTCGGGGGAACTGAAAAACTGTTTTTT

D gene: NA
J gene: TRBJ1-2
V gene: TRBV6-4
clone size: NA
CDR3 protein: CASRDGAMGGYTF
CDR3 DNA: TGTGCCAGCAGAGACGGGGCCATGGGAGGCTACACCTTC

D gene: TRBD1
J gene: TRBJ1-1
V gene: TRBV7-8
clone size: NA
CDR3 protein: CASKQGGNTEAFF
CDR3 DNA: TGTGCCAGCAAACAGGGGGGGAACACTGAAGCTTTCTTT

D gene: NA
J gene: TRBJ1-4
V gene: TRBV15
clone size: NA
CDR3 protein: CATSRVGSTSTNEKLFF
CDR3 DNA: TGTGCCACCAGCAGAGTTGGGAGTACGTCGACTAATGAAAAACTGTTTTTT

D gene: TRBD2
J gene: TRBJ2-2
V gene: TRBV5-1
clone size: NA
CDR3 protein: CASSVVAGEAGELFF
CDR3 DNA: TGCGCCAGCAGCGTGGTAGCGGGGGAGGCCGGGGAGCTGTTTTTT

D gene: NA
J gene: TRBJ2-2
V gene: TRBV29-1
clone size: NA
CDR3 protein: CSGETASNTGELFF
CDR3 DNA: TGCAGCGGCGAGACAGCTTCGAACACCGGGGAGCTGTTTTTT

D gene: NA
J gene: TRBJ2-7
V gene: TRBV7-6
clone size: NA
CDR3 protein: CASSQVEGWVVEQYF
CDR3 DNA: TGTGCCAGCAGCCAAGTGGAGGGCTGGGTGGTCGAGCAGTACTTC

D gene: TRBD2
J gene: TRBJ2-1
V gene: TRBV2
clone size: NA
CDR3 protein: CATILGLASGEQFF
CDR3 DNA: TGTGCCACCATATTGGGACTAGCGAGCGGGGAGCAGTTCTTC

D gene: NA
J gene: TRBJ2-1
V gene: TRBV6-4
clone size: NA
CDR3 protein: CASSEQGGNNEQFF
CDR3 DNA: TGTGCCAGCAGTGAACAGGGGGGGAACAATGAGCAGTTCTTC

D gene: NA
J gene: TRBJ1-1
V gene: TRBV4-3
clone size: few
CDR3 protein: CASSQDRGRAGKAFF
CDR3 DNA: TGCGCCAGCAGCCAAGATAGGGGCAGGGCCGGTAAAGCTTTCTTT

D gene: TRBD1
J gene: TRBJ2-6
V gene: TRBV5-1
clone size: NA
CDR3 protein: CASSKGTGGVSGANVLTF
CDR3 DNA: TGCGCCAGCAGCAAAGGGACAGGGGGAGTATCTGGGGCCAACGTCCTGACTTTC

D gene: TRBD2
J gene: TRBJ2-7
V gene: TRBV10-3
clone size: NA
CDR3 protein: CAISESMRGAPSYEQYF
CDR3 DNA: TGTGCCATCAGTGAGTCCATGCGGGGGGCCCCTTCCTACGAGCAGTACTTC

D gene: NA
J gene: TRBJ2-1
V gene: TRBV5-4
clone size: NA
CDR3 protein: CASSLEAGPSYNEQFF
CDR3 DNA: TGTGCCAGCAGCTTGGAGGCGGGGCCCTCCTACAATGAGCAGTTCTTC

D gene: NA
J gene: TRBJ2-7
V gene: TRBV19
clone size: few
CDR3 protein: CASKEGGGSYEQYF
CDR3 DNA: TGTGCCAGTAAGGAGGGAGGAGGATCCTACGAGCAGTACTTC

D gene: NA
J gene: TRBJ1-6
V gene: TRBV6-6
clone size: NA
CDR3 protein: CASSHGQRKSPLHF
CDR3 DNA: TGTGCCAGCAGCCATGGACAGCGTAAATCACCCCTCCACTTT

D gene: NA
J gene: TRBJ2-7
V gene: TRBV29-1
clone size: NA
CDR3 protein: CSVATGRGDEQYF
CDR3 DNA: TGCAGCGTAGCTACAGGGAGGGGTGACGAGCAGTACTTC

D gene: NA
J gene: TRBJ2-5
V gene: TRBV12-5
clone size: NA
CDR3 protein: CASGLVLARANQETQYF
CDR3 DNA: TGTGCTAGTGGTTTGGTACTAGCTAGAGCAAACCAAGAGACCCAGTACTTC

D gene: NA
J gene: TRBJ1-2
V gene: TRBV27
clone size: NA
CDR3 protein: CASSLQGEHGYTF
CDR3 DNA: TGTGCCAGCAGTTTACAGGGCGAGCATGGCTACACCTTC